A single sample gave rise to the 9 T cell receptor beta chains below, sequenced in a study of T cells in Graves' hyperthyroidism and ophthalmopathy. RNA transcripts were the template for amplifying TCR beta CDR3 regions. TCR CDR3 underwent first-round RT-PCR with the HTBI primer set. One entry per CDR3 protein, called by TCRdb with MiXCR from the multiplex PCR reads. The sample includes 550,000 to 650,000 distinct CDR3 sequences, approximately 14% seen only once; the top ten take about 15%. Source material: blood. The receptors stem from a woman aged 40 to 50 with Graves' hyperthyroidism.

This chain joins TRBV4-1 and TRBJ2-7; 11 bases are a match to TRBD2. Trimming cost V 3 bases and J 0 bases; bases outside gene matches: 4. This CDR3 region has 16 residues. Germline lookup yields CDR1 MGHRA and CDR2 YSYEKL. The CDR3 DNA follows: TGCGCCAGCAGCCAGGGGACTAGCGGATTCTCCTACGAGCAGTACTTC. It specifies CASSQGTSGFSYEQYF.

This clonotype came up many times. The chain is built from TRBV28 and TRBJ2-1; 8 bases map to TRBD2. The CDR3 covers 17 residues. Germline CDR1 is MDHEN and CDR2 is SYDVKM. Trimming took 6 bases from V and 2 from J; bases not matched to a gene: 12. The CDR3 region has the DNA TGTGCCAGCAGCCCCCTTTTGAACGGGAGGGCCTACAATGAGCAGTTCTTC. Translating gives CASSPLLNGRAYNEQFF.

V usage is TRBV6-2 or TRBV6-3 and J usage is TRBJ2-7; D not resolved. V lost 6 bases to trimming and J lost 0 bases, with 9 bases between them. This CDR3 region has 13 residues. Germline CDR1 MNHEY, CDR2 SVGEGT. Here the CDR3 reads CASRSQNSYEQYF. The CDR3 DNA follows: TGTGCCAGCAGGTCACAGAACTCCTACGAGCAGTACTTC.

This clonotype was seen many times. The CDR3 region is CASSDGGYGYTF. The CDR3 DNA follows: TGTGCCAGCAGTGACGGGGGGTATGGCTACACCTTC. The V gene is TRBV28, the J gene TRBJ1-2; D perhaps matches TRBD1 (5 bases). V lost 5 bases, J lost 5 bases, and 9 bases lay in between. This CDR3 is built from 12 residues. CDR1 and CDR2 (germline): MDHEN, SYDVKM.

This clonotype was found once. The chain joins TRBV11-2 to TRBJ1-3; D call uncertain. This CDR3 comprises 14 residues. Trimming took 6 bases from V and 14 from J, leaving 23 bases between them. Germline loops: CDR1 SGHAT, CDR2 FQNNGV. DNA of the CDR3: TGTGCCAGCAGTTTTCGGGCCCTCATGACCGCTCTATATTTT. It yields the protein CASSFRALMTALYF.

The chain couples TRBV6-1 to TRBJ2-3; 10 bases line up with TRBD2. CDR3 size: 18 residues. J gave up 3 bases and V 2 bases, and 11 bases lay outside the gene matches. Germline values: CDR1 MNHNS, CDR2 SASEGT. CDR3 coding DNA: TGTGCCAGCAGTGAACCTTCTAGCGGGAGAATGAGAACAGATACGCAGTATTTT. Encoded protein: CASSEPSSGRMRTDTQYF.

This clonotype was recorded many times. The rearrangement links TRBV28 to TRBJ1-3; 8 bases match TRBD1. The CDR3 runs 15 residues. Germline-derived CDR1 and CDR2 are MDHEN and SYDVKM. V shed 4 bases, J shed 3 bases, and the junction held 5 bases outside the gene matches. The CDR3 region is CASSSPGGSGNTIYF. The CDR3 coding sequence is TGTGCCAGCAGTTCCCCAGGGGGCAGTGGAAACACCATATATTTT.

This clonotype was observed at least ten times. The rearrangement joins TRBV3-1 to TRBJ2-7; D is ambiguous. Trimming pared 3 bases from V and 3 bases from J, leaving 9 bases between. In germline, CDR1 is LGHDT, CDR2 YNNKEL (reference sequence). This CDR3 is 13 amino acids long. The CDR3 protein is CASSHGYYYEQYF. The CDR3, as DNA: TGTGCCAGCAGCCATGGGTATTACTACGAGCAGTACTTC.

This clonotype was counted a few times. The rearrangement uses TRBV5-1 and TRBJ1-2, with TRBD1 as a possible D gene (5 bases). CDR1 SGHRS and CDR2 YFSETQ come from the germline V gene. The CDR3 covers 14 residues. Trimming took off 0 bases at V and 3 bases at J, with 9 bases between the two ends. This CDR3 reads CASSLEGDYYGYTF. DNA for the CDR3: TGCGCCAGCAGCTTGGAAGGGGATTACTATGGCTACACCTTC.